These T cell receptor beta chains were read from a single sample in a study of blood T cell repertoires in COVID-19. This table comes from immunoSEQ multiplex PCR, and its TCRdb copy is limited to in-frame clones, with some not included. The table includes more than 80,000 clones, roughly 72% detected once. Source material: peripheral blood. All receptors derive from a woman between 55 and 75 years old in a cohort sampled during active or convalescent COVID-19. Each CDR3 is given with its conserved first and last residue. The order of the fields is CDR3 DNA, CDR3 protein, CDR3 length, D gene, V gene, J gene, clone size. D genes are given only for firm matches. The size entry is marked missing in some rows and otherwise reads once, few, many or a size class.

cdr3_nt: TGTGCCAGCAGCGAGACCAGGGGGCGGGATGAAAAACTGTTTTTT; cdr3_aa: CASSETRGRDEKLFF; cdr3_length: 15; d_call: TRBD1; v_call: TRBV5-4; j_call: TRBJ1-4; clone_size: .
cdr3_nt: TGTGCCACCAGCAGACCGCCGGGACTAGCAGTAGCGAACACCGGGGAGCTGTTTTTT; cdr3_aa: CATSRPPGLAVANTGELFF; cdr3_length: 19; d_call: TRBD2; v_call: TRBV15; j_call: TRBJ2-2; clone_size: few
cdr3_nt: TGTGCCAGCAGCCAAGATTTCGGAGCCACTGAAGCTTTCTTT; cdr3_aa: CASSQDFGATEAFF; cdr3_length: 14; d_call: .; v_call: TRBV3-1/TRBV3-2; j_call: TRBJ1-1; clone_size: .
cdr3_nt: TGTGCCAGCAGCCAAAGGGGACAACTTTCACCCCTCCACTTT; cdr3_aa: CASSQRGQLSPLHF; cdr3_length: 14; d_call: .; v_call: TRBV14; j_call: TRBJ1-6; clone_size: .
cdr3_nt: TGTGCCAGCAGCCCCGCCGTGGCGGGGCAAGAGACCCAGTACTTC; cdr3_aa: CASSPAVAGQETQYF; cdr3_length: 15; d_call: .; v_call: TRBV7-2; j_call: TRBJ2-5; clone_size: once
cdr3_nt: TGCGCCAGCAGCCCGGAGGGTCGTGGAAACACCATATATTTT; cdr3_aa: CASSPEGRGNTIYF; cdr3_length: 14; d_call: .; v_call: TRBV5-1; j_call: TRBJ1-3; clone_size: .
cdr3_nt: TGCGCCAGCAGCTTTCAGACTAGCTACGAGCAGTTCTTC; cdr3_aa: CASSFQTSYEQFF; cdr3_length: 13; d_call: TRBD2; v_call: TRBV5-1; j_call: TRBJ2-1; clone_size: once
cdr3_nt: TGTGCCAGCAGCTTAGTGGGGGGGCTTAGCACAGATACGCAGTATTTT; cdr3_aa: CASSLVGGLSTDTQYF; cdr3_length: 16; d_call: .; v_call: TRBV7-2; j_call: TRBJ2-3; clone_size: .
cdr3_nt: TGCGCCAGCAGCCAAGGCGCAGGGTTTCCAGATACGCAGTATTTT; cdr3_aa: CASSQGAGFPDTQYF; cdr3_length: 15; d_call: .; v_call: TRBV4-3; j_call: TRBJ2-3; clone_size: few
cdr3_nt: TGCAGCCTGAGGACAGGGGGCTTGGGGGGCTACAATGAGCAGTTCTTC; cdr3_aa: CSLRTGGLGGYNEQFF; cdr3_length: 16; d_call: TRBD1; v_call: TRBV29-1; j_call: TRBJ2-1; clone_size: .
cdr3_nt: TGTGCCAGCAGTTACCTTGGGACAGCGAACACCGGGGAGCTGTTTTTT; cdr3_aa: CASSYLGTANTGELFF; cdr3_length: 16; d_call: TRBD1; v_call: TRBV6-2/TRBV6-3; j_call: TRBJ2-2; clone_size: .
cdr3_nt: TGTGCCAGCACCGCGGGGAAATCGCTAGCTGAAGCTTTCTTT; cdr3_aa: CASTAGKSLAEAFF; cdr3_length: 14; d_call: .; v_call: TRBV6-5; j_call: TRBJ1-1; clone_size: .
cdr3_nt: TGTGCCACCAGCAGAGAGTGGACAAGCAATCAGCCCCAGCATTTT; cdr3_aa: CATSREWTSNQPQHF; cdr3_length: 15; d_call: .; v_call: TRBV15; j_call: TRBJ1-5; clone_size: few
cdr3_nt: TGTGCCAGCAGCCGACAGGGAATGAACACTGAAGCTTTCTTT; cdr3_aa: CASSRQGMNTEAFF; cdr3_length: 14; d_call: TRBD1; v_call: TRBV7-9; j_call: TRBJ1-1; clone_size: .
cdr3_nt: TGTGCCAGCAGCTTAAGAATAGCGGGGGGGCGGGAGCAGTTCTTC; cdr3_aa: CASSLRIAGGREQFF; cdr3_length: 15; d_call: TRBD2; v_call: TRBV5-4; j_call: TRBJ2-1; clone_size: few
cdr3_nt: TGCGCCAGCAGCTTGGCCCGCGGGGGAGTGATGAACACTGAAGCTTTCTTT; cdr3_aa: CASSLARGGVMNTEAFF; cdr3_length: 17; d_call: .; v_call: TRBV5-1; j_call: TRBJ1-1; clone_size: .
cdr3_nt: TGTGCCAGCAGCTTTCCGGGGACAGCGCGTGGCTATGGCTACACCTTC; cdr3_aa: CASSFPGTARGYGYTF; cdr3_length: 16; d_call: TRBD1; v_call: TRBV7-2; j_call: TRBJ1-2; clone_size: .
cdr3_nt: TGTGCCAGCACCTCCGACAGGCTCTACGAGCAGTACTTC; cdr3_aa: CASTSDRLYEQYF; cdr3_length: 13; d_call: .; v_call: TRBV2; j_call: TRBJ2-7; clone_size: .
cdr3_nt: TGTGCCAGCATCCTTTCGCCTAGCGGGGGACAACAAGAGACCCAGTACTTC; cdr3_aa: CASILSPSGGQQETQYF; cdr3_length: 17; d_call: TRBD2; v_call: TRBV28; j_call: TRBJ2-5; clone_size: .
cdr3_nt: TGTGCCAGCAGCCTAGCTCCCCCCCCCAGGGCTGGAGATACGCAGTATTTT; cdr3_aa: CASSLAPPPRAGDTQYF; cdr3_length: 17; d_call: .; v_call: TRBV3-1/TRBV3-2; j_call: TRBJ2-3; clone_size: .
cdr3_nt: TGTGCCTGGAGTGAATGGACAGGGGGCAATCAGCCCCAGCATTTT; cdr3_aa: CAWSEWTGGNQPQHF; cdr3_length: 15; d_call: TRBD1; v_call: TRBV30; j_call: TRBJ1-5; clone_size: .
cdr3_nt: TGCAGCGTTGAAACAAAAAACATTCAGTACTTC; cdr3_aa: CSVETKNIQYF; cdr3_length: 11; d_call: .; v_call: TRBV29-1; j_call: TRBJ2-4; clone_size: .
cdr3_nt: TGCGCCAGCAGCGGGGGCCTACAAGAGACCCAGTACTTC; cdr3_aa: CASSGGLQETQYF; cdr3_length: 13; d_call: .; v_call: TRBV5-1; j_call: TRBJ2-5; clone_size: .
cdr3_nt: TGCGCCAGCAGCTTGGGAGGAGGCACTGAAGCTTTCTTT; cdr3_aa: CASSLGGGTEAFF; cdr3_length: 13; d_call: .; v_call: TRBV5-1; j_call: TRBJ1-1; clone_size: .
cdr3_nt: TGTGCCAGCAGCGGTAGGGGACAGGGGATGGGCTACACCTTC; cdr3_aa: CASSGRGQGMGYTF; cdr3_length: 14; d_call: TRBD1; v_call: TRBV9; j_call: TRBJ1-2; clone_size: few
cdr3_nt: TGCGCCAGCAGCGCGCAGGCTCCTGGGGCCAACGTCCTGACTTTC; cdr3_aa: CASSAQAPGANVLTF; cdr3_length: 15; d_call: .; v_call: TRBV5-1; j_call: TRBJ2-6; clone_size: few
cdr3_nt: TGTGCCTGGAGTGTATCTCGGGTAATAGATACGCAGTATTTT; cdr3_aa: CAWSVSRVIDTQYF; cdr3_length: 14; d_call: .; v_call: TRBV30; j_call: TRBJ2-3; clone_size: .
cdr3_nt: TGTGCCAGCAGCTTAGCGGGGGGGACAGGGTTCGAGCAGTACTTC; cdr3_aa: CASSLAGGTGFEQYF; cdr3_length: 15; d_call: .; v_call: TRBV11-3; j_call: TRBJ2-7; clone_size: once
cdr3_nt: TGTGCCAGCAGTTTCATTCAGGGGAACTATGGCTACACCTTC; cdr3_aa: CASSFIQGNYGYTF; cdr3_length: 14; d_call: .; v_call: TRBV28; j_call: TRBJ1-2; clone_size: .
cdr3_nt: TGTGCCAGCTCACCGTTAGGGACAGCTCAAGAGACCCAGTACTTC; cdr3_aa: CASSPLGTAQETQYF; cdr3_length: 15; d_call: TRBD1; v_call: TRBV18; j_call: TRBJ2-5; clone_size: .
cdr3_nt: TGTGCCAGCAGCCGGGACTATACAAGTGATACGCAGTATTTT; cdr3_aa: CASSRDYTSDTQYF; cdr3_length: 14; d_call: TRBD2; v_call: TRBV11-3; j_call: TRBJ2-3; clone_size: .
cdr3_nt: TGTGCCAGCAGTCCCTCTCGGACAGGGCCTACACCATCTCAGTACTTC; cdr3_aa: CASSPSRTGPTPSQYF; cdr3_length: 16; d_call: TRBD1; v_call: TRBV2; j_call: TRBJ2-7; clone_size: .
cdr3_nt: TGTGCCAGCAGCCAGTCGGGACTCCGCACAGATACGCAGTATTTT; cdr3_aa: CASSQSGLRTDTQYF; cdr3_length: 15; d_call: .; v_call: TRBV7-3; j_call: TRBJ2-3; clone_size: once
cdr3_nt: TGCAGCGTTGAAACAGGGATGAACACTGAAGCTTTCTTT; cdr3_aa: CSVETGMNTEAFF; cdr3_length: 13; d_call: .; v_call: TRBV29-1; j_call: TRBJ1-1; clone_size: many